The entry below gives a single TCR beta chain sequence along with its context. Repertoires were generated with immunoSEQ multiplex PCR, while TCRdb's copy carries only in-frame clones and drops some. The data contain approximately 24,000 clones, around 73% of them seen just once; the ten biggest clones take up 7% to 9.5%. These data belong to a study of cytotoxic CD8 clonotypes in ibrutinib-treated CLL. Germline CDR1 is MNHNS and CDR2 is SASEGT. This CDR3 has 14 residues. The V and J ends lost 8 bases and 6 bases, in that order; junction bases with no gene match: 7. This clonotype was obtained from a human donor with chronic lymphocytic leukemia. The starting material was PBMCs, obtained before ibrutinib treatment. The gene calls are TRBV6-1 and TRBJ2-1; TRBD2 matches at 10 bases. This CDR3 is CASAITSGINEQFF. CDR3 DNA: TGTGCCAGCGCGATCACTAGCGGGATCAATGAGCAGTTCTTC.